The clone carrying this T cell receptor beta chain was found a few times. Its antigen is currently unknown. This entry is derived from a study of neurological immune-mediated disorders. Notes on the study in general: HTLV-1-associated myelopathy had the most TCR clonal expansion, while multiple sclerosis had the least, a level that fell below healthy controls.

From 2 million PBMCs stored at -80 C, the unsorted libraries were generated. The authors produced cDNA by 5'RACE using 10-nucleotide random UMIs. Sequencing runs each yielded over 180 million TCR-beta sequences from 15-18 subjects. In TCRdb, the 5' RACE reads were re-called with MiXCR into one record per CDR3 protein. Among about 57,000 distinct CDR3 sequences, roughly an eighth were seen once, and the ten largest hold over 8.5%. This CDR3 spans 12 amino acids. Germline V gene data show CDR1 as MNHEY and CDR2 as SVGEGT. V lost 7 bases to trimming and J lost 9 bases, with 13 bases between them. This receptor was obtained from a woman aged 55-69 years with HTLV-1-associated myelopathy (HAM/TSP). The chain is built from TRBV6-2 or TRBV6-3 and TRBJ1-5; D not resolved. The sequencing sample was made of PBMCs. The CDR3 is CASTQAVGPQHF. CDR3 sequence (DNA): TGTGCCAGCACCCAGGCAGTGGGGCCCCAGCATTTT.